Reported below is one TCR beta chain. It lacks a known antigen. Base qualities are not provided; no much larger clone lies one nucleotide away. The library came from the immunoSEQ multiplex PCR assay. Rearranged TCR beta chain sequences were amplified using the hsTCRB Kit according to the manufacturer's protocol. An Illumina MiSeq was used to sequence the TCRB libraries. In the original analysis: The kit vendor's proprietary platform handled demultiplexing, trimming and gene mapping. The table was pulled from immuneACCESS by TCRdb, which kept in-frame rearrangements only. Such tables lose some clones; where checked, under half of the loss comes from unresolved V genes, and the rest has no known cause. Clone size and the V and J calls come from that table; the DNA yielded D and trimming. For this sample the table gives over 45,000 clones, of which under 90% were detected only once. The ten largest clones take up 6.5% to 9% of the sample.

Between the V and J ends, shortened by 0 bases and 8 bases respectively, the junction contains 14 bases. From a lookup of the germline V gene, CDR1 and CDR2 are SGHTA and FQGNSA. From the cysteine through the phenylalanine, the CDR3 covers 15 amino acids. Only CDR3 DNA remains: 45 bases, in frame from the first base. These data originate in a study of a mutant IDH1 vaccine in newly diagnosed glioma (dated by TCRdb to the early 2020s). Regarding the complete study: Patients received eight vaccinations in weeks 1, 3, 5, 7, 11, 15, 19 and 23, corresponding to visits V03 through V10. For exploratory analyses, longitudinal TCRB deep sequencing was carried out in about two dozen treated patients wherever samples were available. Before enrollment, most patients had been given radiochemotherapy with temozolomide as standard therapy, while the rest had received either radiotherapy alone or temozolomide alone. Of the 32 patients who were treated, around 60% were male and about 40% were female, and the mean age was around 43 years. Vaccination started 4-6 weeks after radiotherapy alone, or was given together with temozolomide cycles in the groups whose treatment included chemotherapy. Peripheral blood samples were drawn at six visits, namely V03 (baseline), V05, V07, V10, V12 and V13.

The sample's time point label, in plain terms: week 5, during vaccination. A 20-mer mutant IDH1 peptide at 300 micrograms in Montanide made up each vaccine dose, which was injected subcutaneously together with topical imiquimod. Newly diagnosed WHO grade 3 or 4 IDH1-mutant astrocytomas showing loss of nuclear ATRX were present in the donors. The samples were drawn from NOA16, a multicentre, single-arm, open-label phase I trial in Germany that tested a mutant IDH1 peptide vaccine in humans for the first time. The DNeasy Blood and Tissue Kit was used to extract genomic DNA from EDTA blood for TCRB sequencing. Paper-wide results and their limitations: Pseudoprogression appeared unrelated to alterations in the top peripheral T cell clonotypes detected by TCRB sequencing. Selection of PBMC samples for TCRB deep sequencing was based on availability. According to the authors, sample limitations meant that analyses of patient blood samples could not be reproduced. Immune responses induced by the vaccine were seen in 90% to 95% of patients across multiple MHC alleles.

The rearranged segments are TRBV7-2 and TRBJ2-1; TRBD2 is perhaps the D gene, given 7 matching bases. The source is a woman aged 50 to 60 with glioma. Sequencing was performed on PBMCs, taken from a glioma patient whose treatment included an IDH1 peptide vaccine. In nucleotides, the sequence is TGTGCCAGCAGCTTAGCGGGGGGGCCTCTCTATGAGCAGTTCTTC. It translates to CASSLAGGPLYEQFF.